Below, 10 T cell receptor beta chains from the same sample are listed, as sequenced in a study of response to subunit inactivated influenza vaccine listed by TCRdb under 2018. The library relied on RT-PCR. Sequencing was carried out with an Illumina HiSeq 2500. TCRdb passed the public sequencing reads through fastp at Q25 and MiXCR, retaining productive beta sequences. Every distinct CDR3 protein forms one entry, paired with its most common genes and DNA. The sample table records about 190,000 distinct CDR3 sequences; approximately 15% of these occur just once. About 28% of the sample is in the top ten clones. The sequencing here drew on CD8+ T cells sorted from PBMCs, taken more than 4 days after vaccination. The receptors come from a man aged 50-60 years who received an inactivated influenza vaccine. Donor details come from another sample of the same person, matched by shared clones.

The rearrangement links TRBV5-6 to TRBJ2-3, with D hard to call. CDR1 SGHDT and CDR2 YYEEEE come from the germline V gene. Trimming shortened V by 0 bases and J by 2 bases, and 13 bases separated the two germline ends. The CDR3 spans 16 residues. CDR3 in DNA: TGTGCCAGCAGCTTGGCCGCCATCTATACCACAGATACGCAGTATTTT. This codes for CASSLAAIYTTDTQYF.

The J gene is TRBJ2-1, the V gene TRBV4-2; 8 nucleotides align to TRBD2. Germline loops: CDR1 LGHNA, CDR2 YNFKEQ. The CDR3 sequence is 19 residues long. The ends lost 0 bases at V and 10 bases at J; junction bases unmatched: 20. The CDR3: CASSQDRFGGGGPVGEQFF. The CDR3 DNA sequence: TGTGCCAGCAGCCAAGATCGATTCGGGGGGGGAGGGCCTGTGGGAGAGCAGTTCTTC.

V gene TRBV7-6 combines with J gene TRBJ2-7, with 7 bases lining up with TRBD2. Germline trimming cut 0 bases from V and 0 bases from J; bases unmatched to any gene: 5. Germline CDR1 is SGHVS and CDR2 is FNYEAQ. The CDR3 spans 16 residues. The CDR3 is CASSLAGRGASYEQYF. The CDR3 DNA reads as TGTGCCAGCAGCTTAGCAGGGAGGGGAGCCTCCTACGAGCAGTACTTC.

This clonotype was picked up many times. V gene TRBV7-6 combines with J gene TRBJ2-3; 8 bases agree with TRBD2. Germline V gene lookup returns CDR1 SGHVS and CDR2 FNYEAQ. V trimming: 4 bases; J trimming: 3 bases; junction bases outside the gene matches: 15. The CDR3 sequence is 18 residues long. In nucleotides, the CDR3 is TGTGCCAGCAGCTCCCCGGTAAAAGCGGGAGAGGTGACAGATACGCAGTATTTT. Translating gives CASSSPVKAGEVTDTQYF.

The V and J genes are TRBV27 and TRBJ2-1; D remains ambiguous. Germline V gene data show CDR1 as MNHEY and CDR2 as SMNVEV (reference sequence). V lost 6 bases, J lost 7 bases, and 13 bases lay in between. This CDR3 contains 13 residues. The CDR3 region is CASSLSHRNEQFF. CDR3 bases: TGTGCCAGCAGCCTCTCCCACCGGAATGAGCAGTTCTTC.

This clonotype was seen a handful of times. V usage is TRBV6-1 and J usage is TRBJ2-5; the D gene could be TRBD1 or TRBD2 (6 bases each). From germline, CDR1 is MNHNS and CDR2 SASEGT. The CDR3 extends over 16 amino acids. V was clipped by 7 bases and J by 4 bases, with 22 bases between them. CDR3: CASIPTGAGDGETQYF. CDR3 nucleotide sequence: TGTGCCAGCATTCCTACGGGGGCAGGAGACGGAGAGACCCAGTACTTC.

The chain couples TRBV6-6 to TRBJ2-7, with 7 positions matching TRBD1. CDR1 is MNHNY and CDR2 is SVGAGI in the germline V gene (reference sequence). J lost 7 bases, V lost 6 bases, and 9 bases had no gene match. CDR3 length: 13 residues. CDR3 in DNA: TGTGCCAGCAGCCCACAGGGGCCTCGGGAGCAGTACTTC. This sequence encodes CASSPQGPREQYF.

The V gene is TRBV20-1, the J gene TRBJ2-7; D is unresolved. Germline V gene sequence: CDR1 DFQATT, CDR2 SNEGSKA (reference sequence). Between the trimmed V and J ends, which lost 0 bases and 1 base, there was a span of 10 bases. The CDR3 runs to 14 residues. CDR3 in DNA: TGCAGTGCTAGAGATATAATCAGTTCCTACGAGCAGTACTTC. Protein product: CSARDIISSYEQYF.

The genes are TRBV28 and TRBJ2-7, with 9 bases matching TRBD1. V gave up 1 base and J gave up 2 bases; unmatched junction bases: 6. Germline V CDR1 and CDR2: MDHEN, SYDVKM. The CDR3 consists of 16 residues. The DNA of the CDR3 is TGTGCCAGCAGTTTATTTAGTACAGGGGGCACCTACGAGCAGTACTTC. Translation gives CASSLFSTGGTYEQYF.

The chain has TRBV28 and TRBJ2-1, with TRBD2 matching 7 bases. Germline CDR1 reads MDHEN; CDR2 reads SYDVKM. The CDR3 runs to 17 residues. Losses at the gene ends were 3 bases for V and 2 bases for J; bases not matched to a gene: 10. The CDR3 DNA sequence: TGTGCCAGCAGTTTTCTTGCGGGAGAAGGAACCTACAATGAGCAGTTCTTC. It is translated as CASSFLAGEGTYNEQFF.